Below are 9 T cell receptor beta chains sequenced from a single sample in a study of blood T cell repertoires in COVID-19. Clones were sequenced by immunoSEQ multiplex PCR, and TCRdb holds only the in-frame ones, with some missing. Of some 380,000 clones listed, roughly four fifths are singletons. Sequencing was done on a sample of peripheral blood. The receptors stem from a human donor with acute or convalescent COVID-19. The donor label of this sample is uncertain.

This clone was observed a few times. This chain links TRBV5-1 with TRBJ1-4, with a weak D call TRBD1 (6 bases). CDR1 and CDR2 from the germline V gene are SGHRS and YFSETQ. V dropped 5 bases and J dropped 11 bases, with 16 bases sitting between them. The CDR3 is 13 residues long. In nucleotides, the CDR3 is TGCGCCAGCAGTCGGACAGCGCAGGAGAAACTGTTTTTT. Translating gives CASSRTAQEKLFF. Variable domain in full (rest from reference TRBV5-1 and TRBJ1-4): KAGVTQTPRYLIKTRGQQVTLSCSPISGHRSVSWYQQTPGQGLQFLFEYFSETQRNKGNFPGRFSGRQFSNSRSEMNVSTLELGDSALYLCASSRTAQEKLFFGSGTQLSVL.

The chain couples TRBV7-8 to TRBJ1-2, with unresolved D. The CDR3 is 14 residues long. V shed 1 base and J shed 8 bases, with 14 bases lying between them. Germline V gene lookup returns CDR1 SGHVS and CDR2 FQNEAQ. The CDR3 DNA is TGTGCCAGCAGCTTAGGGAATCCCGGGTTCGGCTACACCTTC. Encoded protein: CASSLGNPGFGYTF.

CDR3 DNA: TGCGCCAGCAGCCCGTTGACAACTAACTATGGCTACACCTTC. Its protein is CASSPLTTNYGYTF. The rearrangement links TRBV4-1 to TRBJ1-2; unclear D gene. The CDR3 totals 14 residues. V lost 4 bases to trimming and J lost 0 bases, with 9 bases between them. CDR1 and CDR2 from the germline V gene are MGHRA and YSYEKL.

The V call is TRBV19, the J call TRBJ1-6; TRBD1 aligns across 9 bases. With 8 bases clipped from V and 2 bases from J, the junction kept 7 bases outside the gene matches. The CDR3 covers 16 residues. Germline CDR1 is LNHDA and CDR2 is SQIVND (reference sequence). The CDR3 nucleotides are TGTGCCAGTTCCACAGGGGGCCGGACCTATAATTCACCCCTCCACTTT. Its protein is CASSTGGRTYNSPLHF.

V and J are TRBV3-1 (or the pseudogene TRBV3-2) and TRBJ1-1, with 8 bases fitting TRBD1. V gave up 4 bases and J gave up 6 bases; unmatched junction bases: 7. Germline V gene lookup returns CDR1 LGHDT and CDR2 YNNKEL (reference sequence). CDR3 length equals 14 residues. CDR3 protein: CASSLTGGGPEAFF. CDR3 in DNA: TGTGCCAGCAGCCTAACAGGGGGTGGTCCTGAAGCTTTCTTT.

V is TRBV28 and J is TRBJ1-2, with D unresolved. Trimming cost V 7 bases and J 2 bases, with 14 bases left between them. From germline, CDR1 is MDHEN and CDR2 SYDVKM. The CDR3 contains 14 residues. DNA of the CDR3: TGTGCCAGCACCCCCGTGGGAGGAAACTATGGCTACACCTTC. Encoded protein: CASTPVGGNYGYTF.

The chain uses TRBV2 and TRBJ1-6; TRBD1 agrees at 9 bases. Per germline, CDR1 SNHLY and CDR2 FYNNEI. The CDR3 is made up of 15 amino acids. V was pared by 6 bases and J by 7 bases, with 7 bases of the junction left unmatched. The CDR3 is CASSILDRGNSPLHF. The CDR3 nucleotides read TGTGCCAGCAGCATCCTGGACAGGGGAAATTCACCCCTCCACTTT.

About this clone: The germline gene is not matched at one end of the junction; a read error may be the cause. The chain joins TRBV7-9 to TRBJ2-7; maybe TRBD2 (5 bases). CDR1 SEHNR and CDR2 FQNEAQ come from the germline V gene (reference sequence). The CDR3 has 17 residues. The CDR3 sequence is CASSLGYSRTPSSEQYF. The DNA of the CDR3 is TGTGCCAGCAGTTTAGGTTACTCGCGGACTCCTTCGTCCGAGCAGTACTTC.

V usage is TRBV5-4 and J usage is TRBJ2-5, with 9 bases lining up with TRBD2. Germline lookup yields CDR1 SGHNT and CDR2 YYREEE (reference sequence). The CDR3 sequence is 16 residues long. V trimming: 3 bases; J trimming: 0 bases; junction bases outside the gene matches: 6. CDR3 residues: CASSSETSGYQETQYF. The CDR3 nucleotides read TGTGCCAGCAGCTCGGAGACTAGCGGCTACCAAGAGACCCAGTACTTC.